The T cell receptor (beta chain) under discussion was sequenced for a study of cytomegalovirus exposure and HLA in healthy donors. The PCR had 60 Vbeta and 13 Jbeta primers. TCRdb's copy holds only in-frame clones and misses some; the assay was immunoSEQ multiplex PCR. Counted here are 200,000 to 250,000 clones, under 85% occurring once; the ten biggest clones make up about 1.5%. Per the germline V gene, CDR1 is MNHEY and CDR2 is SMNVEV (reference sequence). The CDR3 length is 14 residues. V lost 6 bases, J lost 1 base, and 3 bases stayed unmatched. This TCR came from a man in his fifties in good health and CMV-seronegative. V and J are TRBV27 and TRBJ1-2, with 9 bases identical to TRBD1. Input material: PBMCs. In nucleotides, the CDR3 is TGTGCCAGCAGGGTGGGACAGGGTAACTATGGCTACACCTTC. It codes for CASRVGQGNYGYTF.